This TCR beta chain is from a study of shared clonotypes between healthy human individuals. Study background: Per donor, three plates held CD4 naive cells, three held CD4 memory, two held CD8 naive and one held CD8 memory.

The germline V gene has CDR1 MGHRA and CDR2 YSYEKL. V was clipped by 0 bases and J by 6 bases, with 15 bases between them. The CDR3 has 16 amino acids. TCRdb's table, derived via immunoSEQ multiplex PCR, lists solely in-frame clones and lacks some. Among 2 million to 2.5 million clones listed, approximately 93% were seen once. On this clone: Its specificity is unknown.

Findings of the study overall: In general, naive subsets displayed greater estimated richness than memory subsets did.

The TCR originated in a man aged 18-30 years in good health. Some clones in this sample may be carry-over from other donors' samples. The sample taken for sequencing was naive CD4+ T cells from PBMCs. The subset was: CD45RA+ positively selected. V and J are TRBV4-1 and TRBJ2-1, with D perhaps matching TRBD1 or TRBD2 (6 bases each). The CDR3 loop reads CASSQDGGLAVNEQFF. The DNA for the CDR3 is TGCGCCAGCAGCCAAGATGGGGGGCTAGCAGTCAATGAGCAGTTCTTC.